These 27 T cell receptor beta chains came from one sample sequenced in a study of cytomegalovirus exposure and HLA in healthy donors. Primers: 60 Vbeta forward and 13 Jbeta reverse. Clones were sequenced by immunoSEQ multiplex PCR, and TCRdb holds only the in-frame ones, with some missing. The sample comprises 80,000 to 95,000 clones, 70% of which are singletons, and more than 12% rests with the top ten. The sequencing input was PBMCs. These receptors originate from a woman in her fifties or sixties in good health and CMV-seropositive.

The J gene is TRBJ1-3, the V gene TRBV2; D not certain. V was clipped by 4 bases and J by 4 bases, with 26 bases between them. Germline V CDR1 and CDR2: SNHLY, FYNNEI. CDR3 length: 19 residues. Here the CDR3 DNA reads TGTGCCAGCAGTGGAGGGTCTAGGGTAAGGTCGGTTAGGGGAAACACCATATATTTT. This translates into CASSGGSRVRSVRGNTIYF.

The CDR3 sequence: CASSPSAPRTGEAYGYTF. DNA of the CDR3: TGTGCCAGCTCACCCTCAGCCCCCCGTACAGGGGAAGCGTATGGCTACACCTTC. The chain recombines TRBV18 with TRBJ1-2, with TRBD1 matching 7 bases. The length of the CDR3 is 18 residues. Germline assignment: CDR1 KGHSH and CDR2 LQKENI. J lost 5 bases, V lost 3 bases, and 18 bases had no gene match.

J is TRBJ2-2 and V is TRBV28, with TRBD1 matching 9 bases. Germline loops: CDR1 MDHEN, CDR2 SYDVKM. CDR3 length: 16 residues. Unmatched junction bases numbered 11, after V lost 5 bases and J lost 7 bases. Here the CDR3 reads CASSPHTGGLNGELFF. The CDR3 nucleotides read TGTGCCAGCAGTCCCCACACAGGGGGCTTAAACGGGGAGCTGTTTTTT.

The chain couples TRBV2 to TRBJ2-1, with D maybe TRBD2 (6 bases). Trimming took 7 bases from V and 3 from J, leaving 10 bases between them. The germline gives CDR1 SNHLY, CDR2 FYNNEI. The CDR3 extends over 13 amino acids. In nucleotides, the CDR3 is TGTGCCAGCAATCTGGGAGGCTACAATGAGCAGTTCTTC. It yields the protein CASNLGGYNEQFF.

The chain uses TRBV5-6 and TRBJ2-7, with D possibly being TRBD2 (5 bases). In germline, CDR1 is SGHDT, CDR2 YYEEEE. The CDR3 totals 17 residues. V lost 8 bases to trimming and J lost 0 bases, with 24 bases between them. The CDR3 loop reads CASSGIGLTKPSYEQYF. The CDR3 DNA sequence: TGTGCCAGTTCAGGCATTGGACTGACAAAACCCTCCTACGAGCAGTACTTC.

Concerning this clone: At one end, the junction sequence differs from germline, possibly due to a read error. The rearrangement uses TRBV15 and TRBJ2-7; 14 bases are a match to TRBD2. Germline CDR1 reads LNHNV; CDR2 reads YYDKDF (reference sequence). The CDR3 is made up of 16 amino acids. The CDR3 coding sequence is TGTGCCACAAGCAGACCCGGGACTAGCGGGAGATACGAGCAGTACTTC. Amino acids: CATSRPGTSGRYEQYF.

Written as DNA, the CDR3 is TGTGCCAGCAGCCGCAGTAGCGGGCCGTTGAGTGCAGATACGCAGTATTTT. It translates to CASSRSSGPLSADTQYF. The rearrangement joins TRBV5-5 to TRBJ2-3, with 7 bases fitting TRBD2. This CDR3 has 17 amino acids. Looked up from germline, CDR1 is SGHKS and CDR2 is YYEKEE (reference sequence). The trim removed 4 bases at V and 4 bases at J, leaving 15 bases unmatched.

This sequence joins TRBV2 and TRBJ2-7, with 7 positions matching TRBD2. Trimming took 8 bases from V and 5 from J; bases not matched to a gene: 6. There are 12 residues in the CDR3. Germline CDR1 and CDR2: SNHLY and FYNNEI. CDR3 bases: TGTGCCAGCTGGGGGGAGGGACACGAGCAGTACTTC. It encodes CASWGEGHEQYF.

A note on this clone: The junction departs from the called germline gene at one end, perhaps through a read error. The genes are TRBV7-9 and TRBJ2-5; no reliable D call. The DNA end is more similar to TRBJ2-7, so the J call may be wrong. CDR3 length: 13 amino acids. In germline, CDR1 is SEHNR, CDR2 FQNEAQ (reference sequence). The CDR3 DNA follows: TGTTCCAGCAGCGCAAACCGCATGGGCGAGCAGTACTTC. The encoded protein is CSSSANRMGEQYF.

The rearrangement links TRBV7-3 to TRBJ2-6; perhaps TRBD2 as D (5 bases). V shed 2 bases and J shed 12 bases, with 14 bases lying between them. The CDR3 sequence is 14 residues long. The germline V gene encodes CDR1 SGHTA and CDR2 FQGTGA. In nucleotides, the CDR3 is TGTGCCAGCAGCTTATGGGGAGATAGGGCCGTCCTGACTTTC. Its protein product is CASSLWGDRAVLTF. The full variable domain, completed using reference TRBV7-3 and TRBJ2-6, is GAGVSQTPSNKVTEKGKYVELRCDPISGHTALYWYRQSLGQGPEFLIYFQGTGAADDSGLPNDRFFAVRPEGSVSTLKIQRTERGDSAVYLCASSLWGDRAVLTFGAGSRLTVL.

V usage is TRBV7-8 and J usage is TRBJ1-1; D unclear. This CDR3 contains 14 residues. Germline V gene sequence: CDR1 SGHVS, CDR2 FQNEAQ. Trimming removed 0 bases from V and 0 bases from J, with 5 bases in between. CDR3 sequence reads: CASSLAALNTEAFF. The CDR3 DNA follows: TGTGCCAGCAGCTTAGCGGCTTTGAACACTGAAGCTTTCTTT.

This rearrangement joins TRBV7-6 to TRBJ1-1; 10 bases line up with TRBD1. J gave up 3 bases and V 3 bases, and 1 base lay outside the gene matches. CDR1 SGHVS and CDR2 FNYEAQ come from the germline V gene. The CDR3 has 14 residues. The CDR3 loop is CASSFGTGDTEAFF. The CDR3 coding sequence is TGTGCCAGCAGCTTTGGGACAGGGGACACTGAAGCTTTCTTT.

This chain joins TRBV11-3 and TRBJ2-3; the D gene is possibly TRBD2 (6 bases). The V gene's germline CDR1 is SGHNT and CDR2 YENEEA. CDR3 length equals 14 residues. V was cut by 5 bases and J by 6 bases, with 15 bases left in between. This chain's CDR3 is CASSEGLSRDTQYF. The CDR3 DNA follows: TGTGCCAGCAGCGAGGGACTTAGTCGGGATACGCAGTATTTT.

This clone was seen a single time. The chain employs TRBV5-4 and TRBJ2-7; TRBD1 aligns across 12 bases. Germline-derived CDR1 and CDR2 are SGHNT and YYREEE (reference sequence). V dropped 4 bases and J dropped 5; count of bases not matched to a gene: 16. The CDR3 length is 18 residues. The CDR3 loop reads CASSRGTGGPLRLNEQYF. CDR3 in DNA: TGTGCCAGCAGCCGAGGGACAGGGGGCCCCCTTCGCCTAAACGAGCAGTACTTC.

The rearrangement links TRBV27 to TRBJ2-7; 10 bases match TRBD1. Germline V lookup: CDR1 MNHEY, CDR2 SMNVEV (reference sequence). With V trimmed by 6 bases and J by 4 bases, 3 bases remained unmatched. The CDR3 has 13 residues. CDR3 coding DNA: TGTGCCAGCAGGACAGGGGGCGCTTACGAGCAGTACTTC. It yields the protein CASRTGGAYEQYF.

Note on this clone: A junction boundary mismatches the germline segment, possibly from a read error. V gene TRBV7-9 combines with J gene TRBJ2-3, with 8 positions matching TRBD2. In germline, CDR1 is SEHNR, CDR2 FQNEAQ (reference sequence). This CDR3 spans 17 amino acids. CDR3 in amino acids: CSSSLEWAGGSTDTQYF. The CDR3 DNA follows: TGTTCCAGCAGCTTAGAGTGGGCGGGAGGAAGCACAGATACGCAGTATTTT.

V and J are TRBV7-7 and TRBJ2-2; possibly TRBD2 for D (5 bases). CDR3 length: 14 amino acids. Germline-derived CDR1 and CDR2 are SSHAT and FNYEAQ (reference sequence). V lost 5 bases, J lost 7 bases, and 14 bases lay in between. CDR3 coding DNA: TGTGCCAGCAGCCCCGTTCGGGCGGGCGGGGAGCTGTTTTTT. Protein sequence: CASSPVRAGGELFF.

This chain joins TRBV28 and TRBJ2-7; 7 nucleotides agree with TRBD1. This CDR3 is 13 amino acids long. V lost 6 bases to trimming and J lost 4 bases; unmatched junction nucleotides: 6. The germline V gene encodes CDR1 MDHEN and CDR2 SYDVKM. The CDR3 coding sequence is TGTGCCAGCAGAACAGGGGTAATGTACGAGCAGTACTTC. It translates to CASRTGVMYEQYF.

The CDR3 region is CSASLQAEAFF. CDR3 coding DNA: TGCAGTGCTAGTCTTCAGGCTGAAGCTTTCTTT. The chain is built from TRBV20-1 and TRBJ1-1; no clear D gene. V lost 3 bases and J lost 6, with 8 bases in between. This CDR3 region has 11 residues. Germline CDR1 and CDR2: DFQATT and SNEGSKA (reference sequence).

J is TRBJ1-6 and V is TRBV1; the D segment call TRBD1 is taken from the table without a DNA check. TRBV1 is described as a pseudogene. CDR3 length: 17 residues. The CDR3 nucleotides are TGCACCAGCAGCCACGCTACCTCTGGGGACAGAAATTCACCCCTCCACTTT. It specifies CTSSHATSGDRNSPLHF.

CDR3 sequence: CASGGQGQETQYF. DNA for the CDR3: TGTGCCAGTGGGGGACAGGGGCAAGAGACCCAGTACTTC. This chain connects TRBV19 to TRBJ2-5, with 10 bases matching TRBD1. The trim removed 8 bases at V and 2 bases at J, leaving 2 bases unmatched. CDR3 length equals 13 residues. Germline V gives CDR1 LNHDA, CDR2 SQIVND (reference sequence).

J is TRBJ2-7 and V is TRBV28; tentative D call: TRBD1 (5 bases). Trimming pared 8 bases from V and 1 base from J, leaving 9 bases between. CDR1 MDHEN and CDR2 SYDVKM come from the germline V gene. This CDR3 region has 12 residues. This CDR3 reads CASGANSYEQYF. The CDR3 nucleotides are TGTGCCAGCGGGGCGAATTCCTACGAGCAGTACTTC.

J is TRBJ2-7 and V is TRBV9; D is possibly TRBD1 (7 bases). The CDR3 runs to 13 residues. Germline lookup yields CDR1 SGDLS and CDR2 YYNGEE. V lost 3 bases and J lost 7, with 14 bases in between. CDR3 coding DNA: TGTGCCAGCAGCGCCCTGCAGGGGGGTGAGCAGTACTTC. This gives the protein CASSALQGGEQYF.

The chain employs TRBV28 and TRBJ2-2, with a tentative D call TRBD1 (6 bases). Trimming removed 5 bases at V and 0 bases at J, with 19 bases between. This CDR3 is 18 amino acids long. Germline lookup yields CDR1 MDHEN and CDR2 SYDVKM. CDR3 DNA sequence: TGTGCCAGCAGTGTACTCGGGAACAGGGATACGAACACCGGGGAGCTGTTTTTT. Its translation is CASSVLGNRDTNTGELFF.

This sequence joins TRBV28 and TRBJ1-5; D gene ambiguous. The V gene's germline CDR1 is MDHEN and CDR2 SYDVKM. V gave up 6 bases and J gave up 4 bases, with 13 bases separating them. This CDR3 is built from 14 residues. The CDR3 DNA reads as TGTGCCAGCAGCGTCGGGAGTACGAATCAGCCCCAGCATTTT. Its protein product is CASSVGSTNQPQHF.

The chain couples TRBV7-9 to TRBJ2-7, with 8 bases identical to TRBD1. The trim removed 5 bases at V and 3 bases at J, leaving 21 bases unmatched. CDR1 and CDR2 from the germline V gene are SEHNR and FQNEAQ (reference sequence). This CDR3 is built from 19 residues. The CDR3 loop reads CASSGAGRGRGEVSYEQYF. The CDR3, as DNA: TGTGCCAGCAGCGGCGCAGGCAGGGGGCGCGGTGAGGTTAGCTACGAGCAGTACTTC.

The CDR3 here is CASMLAGGPGYGYTF. CDR3 nucleotide sequence: TGTGCCAGCATGCTAGCAGGGGGCCCTGGGTATGGCTACACCTTC. V is TRBV7-2 and J is TRBJ1-2; 8 nucleotides align to TRBD1. Germline CDR1 reads SGHTA; CDR2 reads FQGNSA. The CDR3 covers 15 residues. With V trimmed by 7 bases and J by 5 bases, 12 bases remained unmatched.